A single sample is the source of the 31 T cell receptor beta chains below, sequenced in a study of beta chain features in type 1 diabetes. Study conclusions and caveats: TCRB CDR3s from Type 1 diabetes patients were moderately but significantly shorter in all four CD4+ subsets.

Investigators reverse transcribed all isolated RNA, so they sequenced expressed TCRB transcripts. Generated by immunoSEQ multiplex PCR, the TCRdb table keeps only in-frame clones and is missing some. This table has about 190,000 clones, roughly 8% appearing once. Antigen specificity for these receptors is unknown. The specimen was central memory CD4+ T cells from blood. These receptors originate from a man between 18 and 29 years old with type 1 diabetes.

This clone occurred a few times. The sample holds other DNA sequences that translate to the same CDR3. The J gene is TRBJ2-5, the V gene TRBV28, with D perhaps matching TRBD2 (5 bases). Trimming took off 6 bases at V and 1 base at J, with 9 bases between the two ends. Germline V gives CDR1 MDHEN, CDR2 SYDVKM. The CDR3 is 13 residues long. This CDR3 is CASSSSSQETQYF. Here the CDR3 DNA reads TGTGCCAGCAGCTCTAGCTCCCAAGAGACCCAGTACTTC.

The V and J genes are TRBV30 and TRBJ1-1; D uncertain. CDR3 length: 13 amino acids. The germline V and J ends were trimmed by 0 bases and 10 bases, with 15 bases remaining between them. CDR1 and CDR2 from the germline V gene are GTSNPN and SVGIG (reference sequence). The CDR3 sequence is CAWSVPGVMGAFF. The DNA of the CDR3 is TGTGCCTGGAGTGTACCCGGGGTCATGGGAGCTTTCTTT.

This clone was counted only a few times. The chain carries TRBV2 and TRBJ2-1; TRBD2 agrees at 8 bases. Losses at the gene ends were 10 bases for V and 13 bases for J; bases not matched to a gene: 15. CDR1 is SNHLY, CDR2 FYNNEI, per germline. There are 13 residues in the CDR3. The CDR3 bases are TGTGCCACCACGTTAGCGGGGTCCACTTTTCAGTTCTTC. It translates to CATTLAGSTFQFF.

This clone has more than one count but fewer than ten. V usage is TRBV30 and J usage is TRBJ1-5; tentative D call: TRBD1 (5 bases). Trimming pared 5 bases from V and 0 bases from J, leaving 17 bases between. This CDR3 region has 16 residues. Germline V CDR1 and CDR2: GTSNPN, SVGIG (reference sequence). The CDR3 DNA sequence: TGTGCCTGGGCGCCAGGGTCATCCCTTAGCAATCAGCCCCAGCATTTT. Its protein is CAWAPGSSLSNQPQHF.

The chain links TRBV27 to TRBJ2-3; TRBD2 matches at 11 bases. From germline, CDR1 is MNHEY and CDR2 SMNVEV (reference sequence). The V gene end was trimmed by 8 bases and the J gene end by 0 bases; junction bases not matched to a gene: 16. The CDR3 contains 19 residues. CDR3 loop: CASVSSGLAVRTSTDTQYF. CDR3 DNA sequence: TGTGCCAGCGTATCCTCGGGACTAGCGGTCCGTACTAGCACAGATACGCAGTATTTT.

The CDR3 nucleotides are TGTGCCAGCAGCTCCGGGACAGGGGCGGAAGCTTTCTTT. This encodes CASSSGTGAEAFF. This sequence joins TRBV11-2 and TRBJ1-1; 10 bases are a match to TRBD1. This CDR3 comprises 13 residues. Germline loops: CDR1 SGHAT, CDR2 FQNNGV. The V gene end was trimmed by 4 bases and the J gene end by 8 bases; junction bases not matched to a gene: 4.

This clone was picked up a small number of times. Other DNA sequences in this sample translate to the same CDR3. The chain carries TRBV9 and TRBJ2-3, with unresolved D. Looked up from germline, CDR1 is SGDLS and CDR2 is YYNGEE. CDR3 length: 13 amino acids. Trimming pared 0 bases from V and 4 bases from J, leaving 6 bases between. The CDR3 DNA sequence: TGTGCCAGCAGCGTAGGGGCCCCAGATACGCAGTATTTT. Its translation: CASSVGAPDTQYF.

This clone was detected only a few times. The chain couples TRBV15 to TRBJ2-2, with a tentative D call TRBD1 (6 bases). There are 16 residues in the CDR3. The V and J ends lost 0 bases and 3 bases respectively, with 11 bases between them. CDR1 is LNHNV and CDR2 is YYDKDF in the germline V gene (reference sequence). In DNA form, the CDR3 reads TGTGCCACCAGCAGAGATTGGGGGCCGGACACCGGGGAGCTGTTTTTT. It codes for CATSRDWGPDTGELFF.

This clone was picked up many times. The J gene is TRBJ2-1, the V gene TRBV14, with D possibly matching TRBD2 (7 bases). The CDR3 covers 14 residues. The V end lost 2 bases, the J end lost 9 bases, and 14 bases lay between the germline ends. Per germline, CDR1 SGHDN and CDR2 FVKESK. The CDR3 DNA reads TGTGCCAGCAGCCAATTAGAGGGAGGGGGTGAGCAGTTCTTC. Protein: CASSQLEGGGEQFF.

This sequence joins TRBV7-9 and TRBJ1-4, with 7 bases fitting TRBD1. Trimming cost V 0 bases and J 5 bases; bases outside gene matches: 6. Germline V gene data show CDR1 as SEHNR and CDR2 as FQNEAQ (reference sequence). The CDR3 is made up of 16 amino acids. The CDR3 nucleotides read TGTGCCAGCAGCTTAGCCTCGGGACAGCACAATGAAAAACTGTTTTTT. The encoded protein is CASSLASGQHNEKLFF.

This clone was counted only a few times. The sample holds other DNA sequences that translate to the same CDR3. The V and J genes are TRBV6-5 and TRBJ2-7; TRBD1 matches 10 bases. Germline V gene sequence: CDR1 MNHEY, CDR2 SVGAGI. The CDR3 has 15 residues. V shed 2 bases and J 4 bases; nucleotides not matched to a gene: 5. The CDR3 nucleotides are TGTGCCAGCAGTTACACCGGGACAGGGGCGTACGAGCAGTACTTC. This sequence encodes CASSYTGTGAYEQYF.

The rearrangement joins TRBV5-1 to TRBJ2-1; weak D call: TRBD1 (6 bases). Per germline, CDR1 SGHRS and CDR2 YFSETQ. The CDR3 has 14 residues. Trimming stripped 4 bases from V and 10 bases from J, with 18 bases between. The CDR3 DNA sequence: TGCGCCAGCAGCCAGATATTACAGGGAAGGGAGCAGTTCTTC. Its translation: CASSQILQGREQFF. Full variable domain (remainder filled in from reference TRBV5-1 and TRBJ2-1): KAGVTQTPRYLIKTRGQQVTLSCSPISGHRSVSWYQQTPGQGLQFLFEYFSETQRNKGNFPGRFSGRQFSNSRSEMNVSTLELGDSALYLCASSQILQGREQFFGPGTRLTVL.

This clone has a handful of counts. The chain recombines TRBV7-2 with TRBJ1-1; D not certain. The V end lost 2 bases, the J end lost 1 base, and 8 bases lay between the germline ends. CDR3 length: 14 residues. Per germline, CDR1 SGHTA and CDR2 FQGNSA. The CDR3 sequence is CASSLKAGNTEAFF. In DNA, the CDR3 is TGTGCCAGCAGCTTAAAGGCGGGGAACACTGAAGCTTTCTTT.

With regard to this clone: Other DNA sequences in the same sample also yield this CDR3. This chain connects TRBV4-3 to TRBJ1-4, with 8 bases identical to TRBD1. The CDR3 has 17 amino acids. Trimming took 0 bases from V and 2 from J; bases not matched to a gene: 5. Germline-derived CDR1 and CDR2 are LGHNA and YSLEER. The CDR3 here is CASSQDPRGQTNEKLFF. For the CDR3, the DNA is TGCGCCAGCAGCCAAGATCCCAGGGGGCAGACTAATGAAAAACTGTTTTTT.

The chain has TRBV5-1 and TRBJ2-5, with 8 positions matching TRBD1. Trimming took 3 bases from V and 5 from J; bases not matched to a gene: 12. There are 16 residues in the CDR3. Germline lookup yields CDR1 SGHRS and CDR2 YFSETQ. CDR3 sequence: CASSSPPGQGGETQYF. CDR3 sequence (DNA): TGCGCCAGCAGCTCGCCCCCCGGACAGGGAGGCGAGACCCAGTACTTC.

This clone was counted between two and nine times. The chain couples TRBV4-2 to TRBJ2-7, with D possibly being TRBD2 (5 bases). Germline CDR1 reads LGHNA; CDR2 reads YNFKEQ. Trimming removed 5 bases from V and 2 bases from J, with 10 bases in between. This CDR3 contains 13 residues. The CDR3 protein is CASSSGLAYEQYF. For the CDR3, the DNA is TGTGCCAGCAGCTCCGGACTGGCCTACGAGCAGTACTTC.

This clone was counted ten times or more. This chain links TRBV11-3 with TRBJ2-2; TRBD1 might be the D (6 bases). The CDR3 has 17 residues. Between the trimmed V and J ends, which lost 1 base and 5 bases, there was a span of 17 bases. From germline, CDR1 is SGHNT and CDR2 YENEEA. CDR3 sequence reads: CASSLVQGGVETGELFF. The CDR3 coding sequence is TGTGCCAGCAGCTTAGTACAGGGCGGAGTGGAAACCGGGGAGCTGTTTTTT.

In this sample, this clone turned up a few times. This chain connects TRBV27 to TRBJ2-7; the match to TRBD1 covers 7 bases. Trimming took 6 bases from V and 3 from J; bases not matched to a gene: 11. This CDR3 is built from 15 residues. The V gene's germline CDR1 is MNHEY and CDR2 SMNVEV (reference sequence). CDR3 loop: CASSVVRGTVYEQYF. The CDR3, as DNA: TGTGCCAGCAGCGTAGTGAGAGGGACAGTCTACGAGCAGTACTTC.

The chain has TRBV5-1 and TRBJ2-6; D might be TRBD2 (5 bases). This CDR3 is built from 14 residues. CDR1 is SGHRS, CDR2 YFSETQ, per germline. Trimming removed 9 bases from V and 0 bases from J, with 10 bases in between. CDR3 sequence reads: CATGESSGANVLTF. Here the CDR3 DNA reads TGCGCCACCGGGGAAAGCTCTGGGGCCAACGTCCTGACTTTC.

V usage is TRBV19 and J usage is TRBJ2-7; D is possibly TRBD1 (5 bases). CDR1 is LNHDA and CDR2 is SQIVND in the germline V gene (reference sequence). V lost 5 bases to trimming and J lost 2 bases, with 19 bases between them. The CDR3 contains 16 residues. The CDR3 is CASSRRAEDPAYEQYF. The CDR3 nucleotides read TGTGCCAGTAGTCGCAGGGCTGAAGACCCGGCCTACGAGCAGTACTTC.

Notes on this clone: The junction does not match germline at one end; this may be a read error. This CDR3 reads CASSSTHQGPNEKLFF. The CDR3 DNA reads as TGTGCCAGCAGCTCAACCCATCAGGGTCCTAACGAAAAACTGTTTTTT. The gene calls are TRBV7-2 and TRBJ1-4, with a tentative D call TRBD1 (5 bases). This CDR3 is 16 amino acids long. Germline CDR1 and CDR2: SGHTA and FQGNSA.

This clone occurred a few times. The rearrangement joins TRBV2 to TRBJ2-2, with D perhaps TRBD1 (5 bases). Trimming left V 1 base short and J 6 bases short, with 12 bases between. Looked up from germline, CDR1 is SNHLY and CDR2 is FYNNEI. The CDR3 sequence is 15 residues long. CDR3 sequence reads: CASSEVGREAGELFF. CDR3 sequence (DNA): TGTGCCAGCAGTGAAGTGGGGCGCGAAGCCGGGGAGCTGTTTTTT.

This rearrangement joins TRBV7-2 to TRBJ1-2; 7 bases match TRBD1. J lost 3 bases, V lost 6 bases, and 4 bases had no gene match. This CDR3 spans 13 amino acids. Germline V gene sequence: CDR1 SGHTA, CDR2 FQGNSA. The CDR3 bases are TGTGCCAGCAGTATTGGGACAGACTATGGCTACACCTTC. It specifies CASSIGTDYGYTF.

There are a few counts of this clone. This rearrangement joins TRBV4-3 to TRBJ2-3, with a weak D call TRBD1 (5 bases). This CDR3 has 16 residues. Germline assignment: CDR1 LGHNA and CDR2 YSLEER. Trimming left V 0 bases short and J 2 bases short, with 12 bases between. CDR3 in DNA: TGCGCCAGCAGCCAAGACTTTCGGACATCCACAGATACGCAGTATTTT. It yields the protein CASSQDFRTSTDTQYF.

The chain is built from TRBV5-1 and TRBJ2-5; 9 bases map to TRBD1. This CDR3 is built from 15 residues. Germline CDR1 reads SGHRS; CDR2 reads YFSETQ. V was pared by 2 bases and J by 5 bases, with 7 bases of the junction left unmatched. CDR3 bases: TGCGCCAGCAGCTTCGGACAGGGGACGGGGGAGACCCAGTACTTC. Amino acid sequence: CASSFGQGTGETQYF.

This clone has at least ten counts. The chain links TRBV28 to TRBJ2-4; 7 bases line up with TRBD2. The CDR3 contains 15 residues. J lost 7 bases, V lost 8 bases, and 14 bases had no gene match. Germline V gives CDR1 MDHEN, CDR2 SYDVKM. The CDR3: CASRVGSGVGNIQYF. The CDR3 nucleotides read TGTGCCAGCCGTGTTGGCAGCGGGGTTGGCAACATTCAGTACTTC.

This clone was observed a handful of times. The chain has TRBV4-2 and TRBJ2-3; no definite D call. Trimming shortened V by 4 bases and J by 0 bases, and 11 bases separated the two germline ends. The CDR3 sequence is 15 residues long. The germline CDR1 and CDR2 sequences are LGHNA and YNFKEQ. The chain's CDR3 is CASSLSEASTDTQYF. The CDR3 nucleotides are TGTGCCAGCAGCCTGAGCGAAGCTAGCACAGATACGCAGTATTTT.

This clone was seen a few times. The chain carries TRBV2 and TRBJ1-2, with a tentative D call TRBD1 (6 bases). The V gene's germline CDR1 is SNHLY and CDR2 FYNNEI. V gave up 4 bases and J gave up 4 bases, with 16 bases separating them. This CDR3 has 15 residues. CDR3 DNA sequence: TGTGCCAGCAGTGTCTCCGGACAGACAGTCTATGGCTACACCTTC. Its translation is CASSVSGQTVYGYTF.

This sequence joins TRBV6-6 and TRBJ2-6; D possibly corresponds to TRBD2 (5 bases). The CDR3 runs 14 residues. V was shortened by 6 bases and J by 3 bases, with 9 bases between the two germline ends. Per the germline V gene, CDR1 is MNHNY and CDR2 is SVGAGI (reference sequence). The CDR3 loop reads CASSTGNGANVLTF. The DNA for the CDR3 is TGTGCCAGCAGCACGGGGAATGGGGCCAACGTCCTGACTTTC.

This clone appeared a few times. The chain combines TRBV5-1 with TRBJ1-4; 8 positions match TRBD1. The germline gives CDR1 SGHRS, CDR2 YFSETQ. The CDR3 loop spans 14 amino acids. With 4 bases clipped from V and 6 bases from J, the junction kept 5 bases outside the gene matches. The CDR3 here is CASSVQGVDEKLFF. The CDR3 nucleotides read TGCGCCAGCAGCGTACAGGGGGTCGATGAAAAACTGTTTTTT.

This clone has more than one count but fewer than ten. The V and J genes are TRBV4-3 and TRBJ1-1, with D perhaps matching TRBD1 (5 bases). Germline lookup yields CDR1 LGHNA and CDR2 YSLEER. The CDR3 runs to 16 residues. The V end was cut by 4 bases, the J end by 2 bases, with 17 bases between. The CDR3 bases are TGCGCCAGCAGCCCTGTCGGACGGGGGATTAACACTGAAGCTTTCTTT. Translated, it gives CASSPVGRGINTEAFF.